Each of the 3 T cell receptor beta chains below was sequenced from the same sample in a study of blood T cell repertoires in COVID-19. Sequencing was performed with immunoSEQ multiplex PCR; in TCRdb, only in-frame clones are kept and a portion is missing. The sample records under 20,000 clones, more than 85% being singletons. The sample consisted of peripheral blood. The receptors come from a woman aged 45-65 years with active COVID-19.

The chain combines TRBV4-1 with TRBJ2-1; the D is unclear. CDR3 length equals 16 residues. Germline lookup yields CDR1 MGHRA and CDR2 YSYEKL. The V and J ends lost 1 base and 8 bases respectively, with 18 bases between them. CDR3 loop: CASSQGRTSPRDEQFF. CDR3 coding DNA: TGCGCCAGCAGCCAAGGAAGAACGAGTCCACGGGATGAGCAGTTCTTC.

This clone has more than one count but fewer than ten. This chain joins TRBV5-1 and TRBJ2-7, with TRBD1 identical over 9 bases. CDR1 and CDR2 from the germline V gene are SGHRS and YFSETQ. The CDR3 runs to 14 residues. The ends lost 2 bases at V and 5 bases at J; junction bases unmatched: 5. The CDR3 sequence: CASSFDGQGNEQYF. CDR3 bases: TGCGCCAGCAGCTTCGACGGACAGGGGAACGAGCAGTACTTC.

The genes are TRBV5-1 and TRBJ2-6; TRBD2 matches 14 bases. This CDR3 spans 18 amino acids. Germline trimming cut 4 bases from V and 0 bases from J; bases unmatched to any gene: 3. Germline assignment: CDR1 SGHRS and CDR2 YFSETQ. The CDR3 DNA follows: TGCGCCAGCAGCCTGGGGACTAGCGGGAGCTCTGGGGCCAACGTCCTGACTTTC. It codes for CASSLGTSGSSGANVLTF.